The rows below give T cell receptor beta chains drawn from one sample of a study of blood T cell repertoires in COVID-19. Some clones are missing from TCRdb's copy, which holds only in-frame ones; the method was immunoSEQ multiplex PCR. The sample lists a few hundred thousand clones, around 91% occurring once. Sequenced input: PBMCs or T cells enriched from blood (not recorded which). These receptor sequences come from a woman aged 40 to 49 who had recovered from COVID-19. The CDR3 runs from the conserved cysteine through the conserved F or W. A D gene is named only where the DNA matches it firmly. Size is stated for part of the rows, as once, few or many counts, or as a class when the clone is expanded.

>.|TRBJ2-7|TRBV20-1|once
TGCAGTGCTAGTTTACAGGGAGGGTACGAGCAGTACTTC
CSASLQGGYEQYF
>.|TRBJ2-5|TRBV7-6|.
TGTGCCAGCAGCTTTAAGGCCCCTCCGGGAGAGACCCAGTACTTC
CASSFKAPPGETQYF
>TRBD2|TRBJ2-3|TRBV4-3|.
TGCGCCAGCAGCCAAGAAGGGCCTAGCGGGAGCCCAGATACGCAGTATTTT
CASSQEGPSGSPDTQYF
>.|TRBJ2-6|TRBV15|.
TGTGCCACCAGCAGTTCTAATTGGAGAAGTTCTGGGGCCAACGTCCTGACTTTC
CATSSSNWRSSGANVLTF
>TRBD1|TRBJ2-2|TRBV24-1|.
TGTGCCACCAGAAAGGGACAGGGGAACACCGGGGAGCTGTTTTTT
CATRKGQGNTGELFF
>.|TRBJ2-3|TRBV18|.
TGTGCCAGCTCACCCGACTACACAGATACGCAGTATTTT
CASSPDYTDTQYF
>TRBD1|TRBJ2-7|TRBV27|.
TGTGCCAGCAGTTTGACGGGACAGCCCTCCTACGAGCAGTACTTC
CASSLTGQPSYEQYF
>TRBD1|TRBJ1-2|TRBV15|once
TGTGCCACCAGCAGAGATATACAGGGGAACTATGGCTACACCTTC
CATSRDIQGNYGYTF
>.|TRBJ1-1|TRBV7-2|.
TGTGCCAGCAGCCTACAGGGTGGGACAACTGAAGCTTTCTTT
CASSLQGGTTEAFF
>TRBD2|TRBJ2-5|TRBV5-1|.
TGCGCCAGCAGCTTGGCCGGGGGGATTAGGGAGACCCAGTACTTC
CASSLAGGIRETQYF
>.|TRBJ2-5|TRBV7-9|.
TGTGCCAGCAGCTTACCCTTCCCAGGTCAGGAGACCCAGTACTTC
CASSLPFPGQETQYF
>.|TRBJ2-2|TRBV18|.
TGTGCCAGCTCACCAGGGAGTAGTCGGAGCACCGGGGAGCTGTTTTTT
CASSPGSSRSTGELFF
>.|TRBJ2-7|TRBV5-8|.
TGTGCCAGCAGCTTGGGATATGGGCAGGGGAGCTACGAGCAGTACTTC
CASSLGYGQGSYEQYF
>.|TRBJ1-2|TRBV4-3|.
TGCGCCAGCAGCCAAGATCTTCGGGGGGCGAGCTATGGCTACACCTTC
CASSQDLRGASYGYTF
>TRBD1|TRBJ2-2|TRBV27|.
TGTGCCAGCAGCGTCAGGGGGCCACACACCGGGGAGCTGTTTTTT
CASSVRGPHTGELFF
>.|TRBJ2-7|TRBV3-1/TRBV3-2|.
TGTGCCAGCAGCCAAGGTCAGGGAACCTACGAGCAGTACTTC
CASSQGQGTYEQYF
>TRBD1|TRBJ2-7|TRBV6-1|.
TGTGCCAGCAGTGAAGCTTGGACAGGGGGCGACGAGCAGTACTTC
CASSEAWTGGDEQYF
>TRBD1|TRBJ1-2|TRBV19|.
TGTGCCAGTAGCATGGCCGGGACAGGGAACGGATATGGCTACACCTTC
CASSMAGTGNGYGYTF
>.|TRBJ2-7|TRBV20-1|.
TGCAGTGCTAGTCCGGGGGGCAGGGGTTACGAGCAGTACTTC
CSASPGGRGYEQYF
>.|TRBJ1-6|TRBV18|.
TGTGCCAGCTCACGAGGACAAGATAATTCACCCCTCCACTTT
CASSRGQDNSPLHF
>TRBD1|TRBJ2-7|TRBV28|.
TGTGCCAGCACGGGACAGGCCCCCTACGAGCAGTACTTC
CASTGQAPYEQYF
>.|TRBJ2-7|TRBV28|.
TGTGCCAGCATTGGCATACAGTACGAGCAGTACTTC
CASIGIQYEQYF
>.|TRBJ1-3|TRBV7-2|.
TGTGCCAGCAGCTTAGAGCCAGGGCCCAACTCGGGAAACACCATATATTTT
CASSLEPGPNSGNTIYF
>.|TRBJ1-1|TRBV9|.
TGTGCCAGCAGCGTAGTTGGCAGTCAGGGGGCTTTCTTT
CASSVVGSQGAFF
>.|TRBJ1-2|TRBV5-6|.
TGTGCCAGCAGCCCGAGGTGGGCGGACAGCTATGGCTACACCTTC
CASSPRWADSYGYTF
>.|TRBJ1-4|TRBV19|.
TGTGCCAGTAGTATAGACGGGAATGAAAAACTGTTTTTT
CASSIDGNEKLFF
>.|TRBJ2-3|TRBV5-1|.
TGCGCCAGCAGCTTGCGCGCTGTCCCAGATACGCAGTATTTT
CASSLRAVPDTQYF
>.|TRBJ2-5|TRBV4-1|.
TGCGCCAGCAGCCAAGTCCTTCAAGAGACCCAGTACTTC
CASSQVLQETQYF
>.|TRBJ2-2|TRBV7-9|.
TGTGCCAGCAGCATCTCTGTCGAGACCGGGGAGCTGTTTTTT
CASSISVETGELFF
>.|TRBJ2-7|TRBV7-9|.
TGTGCCAGCAGCCCAGACGAGGCCTACGAGCAGTACTTC
CASSPDEAYEQYF
>.|TRBJ2-2|TRBV25-1|.
TGTGCCGTAGAACCGGGACACAAGAACACCGGGGAGCTGTTTTTT
CAVEPGHKNTGELFF
>.|TRBJ1-1|TRBV7-9|.
TGTGCCAGCAGCGTGATCCAAAGGGGAACTGAAGCTTTCTTT
CASSVIQRGTEAFF
>.|TRBJ1-1|TRBV7-2|.
TGTGCCAGCAGTTTACAGGGATCCCGCACTGAAGCTTTCTTT
CASSLQGSRTEAFF
>.|TRBJ2-5|TRBV30|.
TGTGCCTGGAGTGCAGGGGGGACAGAGACCCAGTACTTC
CAWSAGGTETQYF
>.|TRBJ2-7|TRBV28|.
TGTGCCAGCCTCGGGCAGGGCGGTTCCTACGAGCAGTACTTC
CASLGQGGSYEQYF
>TRBD2|TRBJ2-1|TRBV13|.
TGTGCCAGCAGCACTACTAGCGGGTTTTACAATGAGCAGTTCTTC
CASSTTSGFYNEQFF
>TRBD1|TRBJ1-2|TRBV19|.
TGTGCCAGTAGTCCCCGGACAGGGGCTGGTGGCTACACCTTC
CASSPRTGAGGYTF
>.|TRBJ2-3|TRBV5-1|.
TGCGCCAGCAGCTTGGCCGGCGGATTTCATCGCACAGATACGCAGTATTTT
CASSLAGGFHRTDTQYF
>TRBD1|TRBJ1-5|TRBV12-3/TRBV12-4|.
TGTGCCAGCAAACAGGGGCAGGGGCAGCCCCAGCATTTT
CASKQGQGQPQHF
>.|TRBJ2-5|TRBV7-3|.
TGTGCCAGCAGCCAAAGGGGGGAGGGCCCAGAGACCCAGTACTTC
CASSQRGEGPETQYF
>TRBD1|TRBJ2-1|TRBV7-8|.
TGTGCCAGCAGCTTAGCGGCGCAGGGGGCTTTCATGTTCTTC
CASSLAAQGAFMFF
>.|TRBJ2-3|TRBV29-1|.
TGCAGCGTGGATTACGGGGATACGCAGTATTTT
CSVDYGDTQYF
>TRBD1|TRBJ1-2|TRBV19|.
TGTGCCAGTAGTCCACGGCGGACAGGGGGCAAGGTTGGTGGCTACACCTTC
CASSPRRTGGKVGGYTF
>.|TRBJ2-5|TRBV11-2|.
TGTGCCAGCAGCTCCCCTAACAGGGCGGAGACCCAGTACTTC
CASSSPNRAETQYF
>.|TRBJ1-2|TRBV9|.
TGTGCCAGCAGCGTAGAACAGAACCCATATAGAGGCTACACCTTC
CASSVEQNPYRGYTF
>TRBD2|TRBJ2-1|TRBV30|.
TGTGCCTGGATACTAGCGGGAGGGCCCCCCAATGAGCAGTTCTTC
CAWILAGGPPNEQFF
>.|TRBJ1-1|TRBV29-1|.
TGCAGCATCCTCTTACCCGGGGGGAACACTGAAGCTTTCTTT
CSILLPGGNTEAFF
>TRBD1|TRBJ2-7|TRBV7-9|.
TGTGCCAGCAACGTAGAGGGACAGCTCTCCTACGAGCAGTACTTC
CASNVEGQLSYEQYF
>TRBD2|TRBJ2-1|TRBV19|.
TGTGCCAGTAGTATAGAGGGGACTAACTCCTACAATGAGCAGTTCTTC
CASSIEGTNSYNEQFF
>TRBD2|TRBJ2-1|TRBV13|.
TGTGCCAGCAGCCCGAATCCGGGACTAGCGGGAGTGGTTGAGCAGTTCTTC
CASSPNPGLAGVVEQFF
>.|TRBJ2-4|TRBV5-8|.
TGTGCCAGCAGCAACAGGGGGGGAAACATTCAGTACTTC
CASSNRGGNIQYF